The rows below give T cell receptor beta chains drawn from one sample of a study of blood T cell repertoires in COVID-19. TCRdb's copy holds only in-frame clones and misses some; the assay was immunoSEQ multiplex PCR. Seen here are 250,000 to 350,000 clones, approximately 88% observed once, and the top ten hold 5.5% to 8%. Sequenced input: peripheral blood. The receptors originated from a woman under 40 who had recovered from COVID-19. Both conserved end residues are trimmed from each CDR3. The D gene is left open where the match is weak.

V: TRBV5-1; D: TRBD1; CDR3: ASSLWGQGDSPLH
V: TRBV6-5; D: TRBD1; CDR3: ASSRTGNNQPQH
V: TRBV5-1; D: TRBD1; CDR3: ASSLAVTGEGKLF
V: TRBV12-3/TRBV12-4; D: .; CDR3: ASSHSGYEQY
V: TRBV2; D: TRBD1; CDR3: ASSGTGDQPQH
V: TRBV6-2/TRBV6-3; D: .; CDR3: ASSYLHGGTDTQY
V: TRBV11-1; D: .; CDR3: ASSLAGARIYGYT
V: TRBV6-6; D: TRBD1; CDR3: ASSTFHRGLEAF
V: TRBV3-1/TRBV3-2; D: .; CDR3: ASSQVPASNLMNTEAF
V: TRBV5-5; D: .; CDR3: ASSPGGYGYT
V: TRBV6-5; D: .; CDR3: ASSYSIATAEAF
V: TRBV11-2; D: TRBD1; CDR3: ASSLTGDYGYT
V: TRBV28; D: .; CDR3: ASSLPRFSTEAF
V: TRBV7-6; D: TRBD1; CDR3: ASSFPKGQPTNTGELF
V: TRBV20-1; D: TRBD1; CDR3: SASLDRGLSYEQY
V: TRBV4-2; D: TRBD2; CDR3: ASSQEGLAATYEQY
V: TRBV5-1; D: .; CDR3: ASSLVTGPDTEAF
V: TRBV4-1; D: TRBD1; CDR3: ASSQDQGQGYEQY
V: TRBV19; D: TRBD1; CDR3: ASNPQGAIYGYT
V: TRBV19; D: TRBD2; CDR3: ASSIYGLAGIYNEQF
V: TRBV4-1; D: TRBD1; CDR3: ASSPLGTGRWELF
V: TRBV19; D: TRBD1; CDR3: ASRETGGMNEQY
V: TRBV4-3; D: TRBD1; CDR3: ASSQGDSLQETQY
V: TRBV5-8; D: TRBD1; CDR3: ASSLFGTGNQPQH
V: TRBV19; D: .; CDR3: ATNRGSGNTIY
V: TRBV7-2; D: TRBD2; CDR3: ASSLGGLAGYNEQF
V: TRBV5-1; D: .; CDR3: ASSLVLVSGTDTQY
V: TRBV18; D: .; CDR3: ASSPPGRTEAF
V: TRBV2; D: TRBD1; CDR3: ASRGTGAQFSYEQY
V: TRBV28; D: .; CDR3: ASSWGLRNGYT
V: TRBV5-1; D: .; CDR3: ASRRPGAMNTEAF
V: TRBV28; D: .; CDR3: ASSFASLRPEAANYEQY
V: TRBV12-5; D: TRBD2; CDR3: ASGLSGIQETQY
V: TRBV16; D: .; CDR3: ASSPRFSGVGEKLF
V: TRBV6-5; D: TRBD1; CDR3: ASSYGQGVTTEAF
V: TRBV7-9; D: TRBD1; CDR3: ASSPLTGGNNEKLF
V: TRBV30; D: TRBD1; CDR3: AWTRGPMNTEAF
V: TRBV6-6; D: .; CDR3: ASSYVRTNTGELF
V: TRBV6-2/TRBV6-3; D: TRBD1; CDR3: ASSYSGRGLYSNQPQH
V: TRBV28; D: .; CDR3: ASRLSTDTQY
V: TRBV6-5; D: .; CDR3: ASSYRVSLSLVPLH
V: TRBV3-1/TRBV3-2; D: TRBD1; CDR3: ASSQGPGQQYEQY
V: TRBV6-2/TRBV6-3; D: TRBD2; CDR3: ASTPRGGRDTGELF
V: TRBV12-3/TRBV12-4; D: .; CDR3: ASSQPPVKGYT
V: TRBV6-2/TRBV6-3; D: TRBD1; CDR3: ASSRTGGAKNIQY
V: TRBV4-1; D: TRBD2; CDR3: ASSHAGGLYYEQY
V: TRBV10-1; D: .; CDR3: ASSRPGTSASSYNEQF
V: TRBV11-3; D: .; CDR3: ASSLDGRGEKLF
V: TRBV6-5; D: TRBD1; CDR3: ASNLGGQGGSPLH
V: TRBV28; D: .; CDR3: ASRRTDKGGTEAF
V: TRBV11-2; D: .; CDR3: ASSLDRVGELF